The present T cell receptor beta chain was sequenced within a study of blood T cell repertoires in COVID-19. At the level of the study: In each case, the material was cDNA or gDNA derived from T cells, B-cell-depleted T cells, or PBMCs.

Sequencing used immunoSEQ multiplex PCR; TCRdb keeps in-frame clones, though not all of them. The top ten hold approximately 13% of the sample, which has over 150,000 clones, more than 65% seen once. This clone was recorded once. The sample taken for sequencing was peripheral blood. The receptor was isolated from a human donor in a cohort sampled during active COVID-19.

The CDR3 region has the DNA TGTGCCAGCAGGGCGGGGGGCACTGAAGCTTTCTTT. Protein: CASRAGGTEAFF. The V and J genes are TRBV12-3 or TRBV12-4 and TRBJ1-1; possible D gene TRBD1, 5 bases. The CDR3 extends over 12 amino acids. Trimming cost V 6 bases and J 4 bases, with 9 bases left between them.